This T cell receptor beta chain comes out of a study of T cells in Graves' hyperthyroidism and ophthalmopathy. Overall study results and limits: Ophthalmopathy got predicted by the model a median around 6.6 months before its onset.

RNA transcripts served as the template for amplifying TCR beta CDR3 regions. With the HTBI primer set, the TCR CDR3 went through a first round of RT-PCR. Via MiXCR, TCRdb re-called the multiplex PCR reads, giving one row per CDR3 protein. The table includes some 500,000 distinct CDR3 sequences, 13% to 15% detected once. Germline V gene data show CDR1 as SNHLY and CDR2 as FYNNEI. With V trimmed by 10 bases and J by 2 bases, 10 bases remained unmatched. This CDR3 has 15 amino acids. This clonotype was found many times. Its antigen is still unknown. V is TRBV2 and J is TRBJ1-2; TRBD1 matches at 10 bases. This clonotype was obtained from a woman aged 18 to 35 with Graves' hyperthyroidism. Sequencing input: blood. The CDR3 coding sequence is TGTGCCACGGGGCACCCGGGACAGGGGAACTATGGCTACACCTTC. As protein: CATGHPGQGNYGYTF.